This T cell receptor (beta chain) stems from a study of T cells in Graves' hyperthyroidism and ophthalmopathy. Points from the study as a whole: Separation of ophthalmopathy from stable hyperthyroidism was achieved by a 13 V-J model. Within blood appeared most thyroid clonotypes that had expanded above 0.001.

This clonotype appeared many times. The antigen is unknown. Hyperthyroidism of Graves' type that showed no ophthalmopathy progression within 18 months was stable. Diagnostic assessment was based on clinical symptoms, serum thyroxine and TRAb, thyroid ultrasound and orbital computed tomography. Amplification yielded TCR beta CDR3 regions, with RNA transcripts as the source. HTBI primers were used for first-round RT-PCR of the TCR CDR3. TCRdb used MiXCR to reprocess the multiplex PCR reads, holding one entry per CDR3 protein. The data show over 500,000 distinct CDR3 sequences, 13% to 15% seen once. The sample consisted of blood. The TCR comes from a woman between 35 and 50 years old with Graves' hyperthyroidism.

CDR3 coding DNA: TGTGCCATCAGTGAGTCGGGGGGGATCGGCGAGCAGTACTTC. Residues: CAISESGGIGEQYF. The genes are TRBV10-3 and TRBJ2-7; 7 bases align to TRBD2. The V and J ends lost 0 bases and 6 bases, in that order; junction bases with no gene match: 5. The germline CDR1 and CDR2 sequences are ENHRY and SYGVKD. The CDR3 is made up of 14 amino acids.